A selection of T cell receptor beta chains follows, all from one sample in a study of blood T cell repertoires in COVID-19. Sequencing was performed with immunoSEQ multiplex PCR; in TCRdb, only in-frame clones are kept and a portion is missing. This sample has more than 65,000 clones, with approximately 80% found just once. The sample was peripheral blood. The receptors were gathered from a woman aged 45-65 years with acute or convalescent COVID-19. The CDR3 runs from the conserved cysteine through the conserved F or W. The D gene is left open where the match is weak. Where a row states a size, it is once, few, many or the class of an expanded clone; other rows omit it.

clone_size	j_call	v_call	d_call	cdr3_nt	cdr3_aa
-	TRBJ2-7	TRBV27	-	TGTGCCAGCAGTTCTCAGACAGGCCCCTACGAGCAGTACTTC	CASSSQTGPYEQYF
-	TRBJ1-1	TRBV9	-	TGTGCCAGCAGCGGGGGGGGCGTACCCACTGAAGCTTTCTTT	CASSGGGVPTEAFF
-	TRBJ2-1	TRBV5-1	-	TGCGCCAGCAGCCTAGACGGGGTCTCCTACAATGAGCAGTTCTTC	CASSLDGVSYNEQFF
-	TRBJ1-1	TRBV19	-	TGTGCCAGTAGTACGACGACATTCACTGAAGCTTTCTTT	CASSTTTFTEAFF
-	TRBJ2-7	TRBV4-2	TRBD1	TGTGCCAGCAGCCAAGTGACAGGGTCTTTCTACGAGCAGTACTTC	CASSQVTGSFYEQYF
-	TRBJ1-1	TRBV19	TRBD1	TGTGCCAGTATGGGAGGCGCCGGGACAGAGAACACTGAAGCTTTCTTT	CASMGGAGTENTEAFF
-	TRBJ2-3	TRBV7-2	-	TGTGCCAGCAGCTTAGCGTGGTCTACCACAGATACGCAGTATTTT	CASSLAWSTTDTQYF
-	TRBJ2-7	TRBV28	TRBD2	TGTGCCAGCAGACTAGCGGGAGGGCCTGCCTACGAGCAGTACTTC	CASRLAGGPAYEQYF
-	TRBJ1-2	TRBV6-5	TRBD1	TGTGCCCACTCGACAGGGGAGCGGGGCTACACCTTC	CAHSTGERGYTF
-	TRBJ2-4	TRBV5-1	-	TGCGCCAGCAGCTTGGCCTTAGGAGGGGCGGGAGCCAAAAACATTCAGTACTTC	CASSLALGGAGAKNIQYF
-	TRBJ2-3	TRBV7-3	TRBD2	TGTGCCAGCAGCTTAATAGCGGGAGGTCGAGATACGCAGTATTTT	CASSLIAGGRDTQYF
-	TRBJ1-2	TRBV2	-	TGTGCCAGCACCGAGTACAGCGGGTTCTCCTATGGCTACACCTTC	CASTEYSGFSYGYTF
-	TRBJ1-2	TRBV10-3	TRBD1	TGTGCCATCAGTGGTGGACAGGGGGCGCTTATTAGCTATGGCTACACCTTC	CAISGGQGALISYGYTF
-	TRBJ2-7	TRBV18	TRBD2	TGTGCCAGCTCACCATTGGGGGGACTAGCAGGGCAGTACTTC	CASSPLGGLAGQYF
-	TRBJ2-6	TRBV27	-	TGTGCCAGCAAGGGGTATGGGGCCAACGTCCTGACTTTC	CASKGYGANVLTF
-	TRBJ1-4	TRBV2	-	TGTGCCAGCAGATTACAGGCCGCAACTAATGAAAAACTGTTTTTT	CASRLQAATNEKLFF
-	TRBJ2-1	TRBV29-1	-	TGCAGCGTGGGGGGCCAGGGGGGCCACAATGAGCAGTTCTTC	CSVGGQGGHNEQFF
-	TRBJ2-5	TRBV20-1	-	TGCAGTGCTAGTTCAGGGCTCCAAGAGACCCAGTACTTC	CSASSGLQETQYF
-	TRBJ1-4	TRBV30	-	TGTGCCTGGAGAGCACTGTCTGGGCTTAATGAAAAACTGCTTTTT	CAWRALSGLNEKLLF
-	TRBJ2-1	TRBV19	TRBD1	TGTGCCAGTAGTCGACAGGGCCACTCCTACAATGAGCAGTTCTTC	CASSRQGHSYNEQFF
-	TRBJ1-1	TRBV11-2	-	TGTGCCAGCAGCTTAGATCGGCCAGGTGAAGCTTTCTTT	CASSLDRPGEAFF
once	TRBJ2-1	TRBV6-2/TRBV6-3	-	TGTGCCAGCAGTTCCGGAGGAGAGGTCAATGAGCAGTTCTTC	CASSSGGEVNEQFF
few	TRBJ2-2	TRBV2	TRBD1	TGTGCCAGCAGGGGACAGGGGGACGTCGGGGAGCTGTTTTTT	CASRGQGDVGELFF
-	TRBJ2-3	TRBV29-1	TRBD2	TGCAGCGTTGCTACAGGGTTTCTAGCGGGGACAGATACGCAGTATTTT	CSVATGFLAGTDTQYF
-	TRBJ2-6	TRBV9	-	TGTGCCAGCAGCGTGACACAGGGCTCTGGGGCCAACGTCCTGACTTTC	CASSVTQGSGANVLTF
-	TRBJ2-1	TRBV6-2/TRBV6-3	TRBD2	TGTGCCAGCAGTCCAGGACGATGGACTAGCGGGAGGGCCAGAAATGAGCAGTTCTTC	CASSPGRWTSGRARNEQFF
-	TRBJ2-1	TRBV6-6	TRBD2	TGTGCCAGCAGCTCGACCGGGACTAGCTACAATGAGCAGTTCTTC	CASSSTGTSYNEQFF
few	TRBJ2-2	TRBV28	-	TGTGCCATCGGTACGCGGATGGCCCCGAACACCGGGGAGCTGTTTTTT	CAIGTRMAPNTGELFF
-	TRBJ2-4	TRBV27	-	TGTGCCAGCAGTTGGGACTTTAAAAACATTCAGTACTTC	CASSWDFKNIQYF
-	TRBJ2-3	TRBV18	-	TGTGCCAGCTCACCCGACAGTTCAGATACGCAGTATTTT	CASSPDSSDTQYF
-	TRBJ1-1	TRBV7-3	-	TGTGCCAGCAGCTTATATTTCAACACTGAAGCTTTCTTT	CASSLYFNTEAFF
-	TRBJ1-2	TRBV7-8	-	TGTGCCAGCAGCTTAACTCCGGCGGGGTCCATCTATGGCTACACCTTC	CASSLTPAGSIYGYTF
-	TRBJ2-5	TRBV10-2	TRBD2	TGCGCCAGCAGTGATGTTACTAGCGGGCTGGGAAGGACCCAGTACTTC	CASSDVTSGLGRTQYF
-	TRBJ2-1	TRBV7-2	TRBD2	TGTGCCAGCAGCTTAGTATCGGGGACTAGCGGGAGGGCCCATGAGCAGTTCTTC	CASSLVSGTSGRAHEQFF
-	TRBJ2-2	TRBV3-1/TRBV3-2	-	TGTGCCAGCAGGCTTGTTCGAGGCGGGGAGCTGTTTTTT	CASRLVRGGELFF
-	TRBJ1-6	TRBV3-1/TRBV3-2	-	TGTGCCAGCAGCCAAAAAGAGGGCAGGAACAATTCACCCCTCCACTTT	CASSQKEGRNNSPLHF
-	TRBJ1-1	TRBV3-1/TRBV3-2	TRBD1	TGTGCCAGCAGCCACGGGGACAGAGAAGCTTTCTTT	CASSHGDREAFF
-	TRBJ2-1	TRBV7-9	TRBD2	TGTGCCAGCAGCGGCCAGGCGGGAGAGTCCTACAATGAGCAGTTCTTC	CASSGQAGESYNEQFF
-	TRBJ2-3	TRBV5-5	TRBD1	TGTGCCAGCAGCTCAGGGGGCGGAGTCACAGATACGCAGTATTTT	CASSSGGGVTDTQYF
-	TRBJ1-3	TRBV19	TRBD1	TGTGCCAGTAGCCCTGGGACAGGGGCTCACCAACCCTCTGGAAACACCATATATTTT	CASSPGTGAHQPSGNTIYF
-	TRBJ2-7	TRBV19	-	TGTGCCAGTAGTACCGCCGGGACATTCGCCTACGAGCAGTACTTC	CASSTAGTFAYEQYF
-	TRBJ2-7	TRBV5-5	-	TGTGCCAGCAGCTTGGGAATGTCGGACGAGCAGTACTTC	CASSLGMSDEQYF
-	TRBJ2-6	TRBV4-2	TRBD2	TGTGCCAGCAGCCAAGGCGGGAGGGCCCTTGGGGCCAACGTCCTGACTTTC	CASSQGGRALGANVLTF
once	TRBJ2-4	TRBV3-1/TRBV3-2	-	TGTGCCAGCAGCCAAGGGGGGCGTAAGCAAAACATTCAGTACTTC	CASSQGGRKQNIQYF
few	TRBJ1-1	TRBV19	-	TGTGCCAGCACGATCGACAGATACACTGAAGCTTTCTTT	CASTIDRYTEAFF
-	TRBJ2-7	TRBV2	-	TGTGCCAGCAGGGGGACTTTCTCCTACGAGCAGTACTTC	CASRGTFSYEQYF
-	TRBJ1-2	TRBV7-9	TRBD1	TGTGCCAGCAGCTACCTATACCGGGACAGGGGCTATGGCTACACCTTC	CASSYLYRDRGYGYTF
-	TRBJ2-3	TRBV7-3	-	TGTGCCAGCAGCCTCGGACTGGGCACAGATACGCAGTATTTT	CASSLGLGTDTQYF
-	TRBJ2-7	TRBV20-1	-	TGCAGTGCTAGTAATACCTACGAGCAGTACTTC	CSASNTYEQYF
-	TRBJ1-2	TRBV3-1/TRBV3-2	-	TGTGCCAGCAGCCCGACGGGGGAAGGGCGGAATGGCTACACCTTC	CASSPTGEGRNGYTF
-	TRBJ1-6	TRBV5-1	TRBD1	TGCGCCAGCAGCAGGACAGGTTTTAATTCACCCCTCCACTTT	CASSRTGFNSPLHF
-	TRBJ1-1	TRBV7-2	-	TGTGCCAGCAGCTTAGGGGAGGGGGTTAGCTCTGAAGCTTTCTTT	CASSLGEGVSSEAFF
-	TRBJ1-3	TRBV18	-	TGTGCCAGCTCACCACAGAGGGCGGGTGGAAACACCATATATTTT	CASSPQRAGGNTIYF
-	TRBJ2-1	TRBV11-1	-	TGTGCCAGCAGCCCGGAGGGACCAAGCTCCTACAATGAGCAGTTCTTC	CASSPEGPSSYNEQFF
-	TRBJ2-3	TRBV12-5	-	TGTGCTAGTTCCCAGGGATCATCGCAGTATTTT	CASSQGSSQYF